These 17 T cell receptor beta chains share one sample of origin, sequenced in a study of blood T cell repertoires in COVID-19. The assay was immunoSEQ multiplex PCR, and TCRdb's table has in-frame clones only and misses some. The data hold roughly 200,000 clones, with roughly 80% observed a single time. The sequenced material came from peripheral blood. The origin of the receptors is a human donor in a cohort sampled during active COVID-19.

The chain couples TRBV24-1 to TRBJ1-2; D gene unclear. This CDR3 comprises 13 residues. V lost 7 bases and J 3 bases, leaving 11 bases between the germline ends. Germline lookup yields CDR1 KGHDR and CDR2 SFDVKD. CDR3 loop: CATRNEGDYGYTF. As DNA, the CDR3 is TGTGCCACCAGAAATGAGGGAGACTATGGCTACACCTTC.

Remarks on this clone: The junction departs from germline at one end; a sequencing error may be responsible. This chain links TRBV6-2 or TRBV6-3 with TRBJ2-7; TRBD1 matches 9 bases. The CDR3 covers 15 residues. The germline gives CDR1 MNHEY, CDR2 SVGEGT. The CDR3 is CASSYGAGTGTILDF. In DNA, the CDR3 is TGTGCCAGCAGTTACGGAGCCGGGACAGGGACCATTTTGGACTTC.

The CDR3 loop reads CASSLASGEQFF. The CDR3 DNA reads TGTGCCAGCAGCTTGGCTAGCGGTGAGCAGTTCTTC. This chain uses TRBV5-5 with TRBJ2-1; TRBD2 matches at 7 bases. The V segment lost 0 bases and the J segment 9 bases; nucleotides outside the gene matches: 0. Germline CDR1 SGHKS, CDR2 YYEKEE (reference sequence). CDR3 size: 12 residues.

The chain has TRBV19 and TRBJ1-5; tentative D call: TRBD1 (5 bases). Per the germline V gene, CDR1 is LNHDA and CDR2 is SQIVND (reference sequence). V was cut by 3 bases and J by 0 bases, with 9 bases left in between. The CDR3 has 15 residues. CDR3 sequence reads: CASSIWGGSNQPQHF. For the CDR3, the DNA is TGTGCCAGTAGTATTTGGGGCGGTAGCAATCAGCCCCAGCATTTT.

V and J are TRBV5-6 and TRBJ2-5; 7 nucleotides agree with TRBD2. Germline V gives CDR1 SGHDT, CDR2 YYEEEE. With V trimmed by 4 bases and J by 2 bases, 2 bases remained unmatched. This CDR3 region has 13 residues. Here the CDR3 reads CASSPRGQETQYF. The CDR3 DNA is TGTGCCAGCAGCCCGCGGGGGCAAGAGACCCAGTACTTC. Drawing the rest from reference TRBV5-6 and TRBJ2-5, the complete variable domain is DAGVTQSPTHLIKTRGQQVTLRCSPKSGHDTVSWYQQALGQGPQFIFQYYEEEERQRGNFPDRFSGHQFPNYSSELNVNALLLGDSALYLCASSPRGQETQYFGPGTRLLVL.

This clone has only one observation. The rearrangement uses TRBV6-5 and TRBJ2-7, with TRBD2 matching 10 bases. V lost 6 bases and J lost 5; bases outside the gene matches: 10. The CDR3 spans 15 residues. Germline CDR1 reads MNHEY; CDR2 reads SVGAGI. CDR3 amino acids: CASSRSGRGWHEQYF. The CDR3 DNA follows: TGTGCCAGCAGCCGGAGCGGGAGGGGCTGGCACGAGCAGTACTTC.

The genes are TRBV4-1 and TRBJ2-3; D call uncertain. The CDR3 is made up of 17 amino acids. V dropped 4 bases and J dropped 1 base, with 18 bases sitting between them. Germline loops: CDR1 MGHRA, CDR2 YSYEKL. The CDR3 nucleotides read TGCGCCAGCAGCCGAGGCATAGGCCGATTAGGCACAGATACGCAGTATTTT. Its protein product is CASSRGIGRLGTDTQYF.

The chain joins TRBV5-5 to TRBJ1-6; D call uncertain. V was trimmed by 0 bases and J by 2 bases, leaving 3 bases between them. The CDR3 has 14 residues. CDR1 and CDR2 (germline): SGHKS, YYEKEE (reference sequence). CDR3 residues: CASSLAAYNSPLHF. CDR3 sequence (DNA): TGTGCCAGCAGCTTGGCAGCCTATAATTCACCCCTCCACTTT.

The chain links TRBV5-1 to TRBJ2-3, with 7 nucleotides matching TRBD1. V gave up 0 bases and J gave up 1 base; unmatched junction bases: 5. The germline V gene has CDR1 SGHRS and CDR2 YFSETQ. CDR3 length: 16 amino acids. The CDR3 nucleotides are TGCGCCAGCAGCTTGGATGACAGGGCTGGCACAGATACGCAGTATTTT. Its protein product is CASSLDDRAGTDTQYF. Full variable domain (remainder filled in from reference TRBV5-1 and TRBJ2-3): KAGVTQTPRYLIKTRGQQVTLSCSPISGHRSVSWYQQTPGQGLQFLFEYFSETQRNKGNFPGRFSGRQFSNSRSEMNVSTLELGDSALYLCASSLDDRAGTDTQYFGPGTRLTVL.

J is TRBJ2-5 and V is TRBV6-1; a weak D match, TRBD1 (6 bases). This CDR3 is 18 amino acids long. Germline CDR1 is MNHNS and CDR2 is SASEGT. The V gene lost 1 base and the J gene lost 2 bases, with 20 bases spanning the gap. CDR3 nucleotides: TGTGCCAGCAGTGAAGAAATGGTGGCAGGGGTTCGTCAAGAGACCCAGTACTTC. It yields the protein CASSEEMVAGVRQETQYF.

The V call is TRBV5-1, the J call TRBJ2-7, with 10 positions matching TRBD1. Germline CDR1 SGHRS, CDR2 YFSETQ. Trimming removed 0 bases from V and 3 bases from J; junction bases left unmatched: 3. The CDR3 runs 15 residues. The DNA of the CDR3 is TGCGCCAGCAGCTTGGGTGACAGGGGGCTCTACGAGCAGTACTTC. Translated: CASSLGDRGLYEQYF.

The V and J genes are TRBV7-2 and TRBJ1-3, with TRBD1 identical over 9 bases. This CDR3 is built from 19 residues. Trimming removed 5 bases from V and 2 bases from J; junction bases left unmatched: 16. Germline V CDR1 and CDR2: SGHTA, FQGNSA. CDR3 sequence (DNA): TGTGCCAGCAGCCTTACCGGGACAGGGAGCCACCGCACTGGAAACACCATATATTTT. Protein: CASSLTGTGSHRTGNTIYF.

V and J are TRBV19 and TRBJ2-7; possibly TRBD1 for D (5 bases). CDR3 length: 14 amino acids. Germline CDR1 LNHDA, CDR2 SQIVND (reference sequence). Deletions cut 5 bases from V and 2 bases from J, with 13 bases between. CDR3 DNA: TGTGCCAGTAGTCCCAGGGCCCCAGCCTACGAGCAGTACTTC. Amino acid sequence: CASSPRAPAYEQYF.

The rearrangement uses TRBV6-2 or TRBV6-3 and TRBJ2-3; the match to TRBD2 covers 11 bases. V lost 5 bases, J lost 3 bases, and 10 bases stayed unmatched. Germline V lookup: CDR1 MNHEY, CDR2 SVGEGT. The CDR3 spans 17 residues. CDR3 DNA sequence: TGTGCCAGCAGTATTTATCGGCCTAGCGGGGGGACAGATACGCAGTATTTT. Translated, it gives CASSIYRPSGGTDTQYF.

The V and J genes are TRBV19 and TRBJ2-7; weak D call: TRBD1 (5 bases). Between the trimmed V and J ends, which lost 3 bases and 0 bases, there was a span of 18 bases. CDR3 length equals 17 residues. The germline V gene encodes CDR1 LNHDA and CDR2 SQIVND (reference sequence). As DNA, the CDR3 is TGTGCCAGTAGTATCGGTCGCGACAGAAGCGTCTCCTACGAGCAGTACTTC. Translating gives CASSIGRDRSVSYEQYF.

Only one count was recorded for this clone. The rearrangement uses TRBV12-3 or TRBV12-4 and TRBJ2-3; D unresolved. CDR3 length: 13 residues. V lost 9 bases, J lost 2 bases, and 12 bases lay in between. The CDR3 DNA sequence: TGTGCCAGTGCTAGTGGTCACACAGATACGCAGTATTTT. This codes for CASASGHTDTQYF.

J is TRBJ1-2 and V is TRBV5-1; 10 nucleotides align to TRBD1. Trimming at V came to 2 bases and at J to 1 base, leaving 8 bases not matched to a gene. This CDR3 region has 17 residues. CDR1 is SGHRS and CDR2 is YFSETQ in the germline V gene. This CDR3 reads CASSFGTGEEVNYGYTF. Here the CDR3 DNA reads TGCGCCAGCAGCTTCGGGACAGGGGAGGAGGTTAACTATGGCTACACCTTC. The whole variable domain, filled in from reference TRBV5-1 and TRBJ1-2, reads KAGVTQTPRYLIKTRGQQVTLSCSPISGHRSVSWYQQTPGQGLQFLFEYFSETQRNKGNFPGRFSGRQFSNSRSEMNVSTLELGDSALYLCASSFGTGEEVNYGYTFGSGTRLTVV.